Shown below are 10 T cell receptor beta chains from a single sample sequenced in a study of T cells in Graves' hyperthyroidism and ophthalmopathy. From RNA transcripts, TCR beta CDR3 regions were amplified. RT-PCR in the first round (using the HTBI primer set) targeted the TCR CDR3. TCRdb recomputed calls from the multiplex PCR reads with MiXCR, one row per CDR3 protein. Of around 350,000 distinct CDR3 sequences in the sample, about 18% were seen once. Sequencing used blood. The receptors were sampled from a woman aged 18-29 years with Graves' hyperthyroidism.

Ten or more counts support this clonotype. This sequence joins TRBV6-1 and TRBJ2-2; TRBD1 matches at 9 bases. V gave up 4 bases and J gave up 6 bases; unmatched junction bases: 9. CDR3 length equals 16 residues. CDR1 MNHNS and CDR2 SASEGT come from the germline V gene. The CDR3 spells CASSGWDRAIAGELFF. CDR3 bases: TGTGCCAGCAGTGGTTGGGACAGGGCGATCGCCGGGGAGCTGTTTTTT.

This clonotype occurred many times. The genes are TRBV20-1 and TRBJ1-1; TRBD1 is a possible D gene (6 bases). Per the germline V gene, CDR1 is DFQATT and CDR2 is SNEGSKA (reference sequence). V lost 7 bases and J 5 bases, leaving 14 bases between the germline ends. This CDR3 has 12 residues. The CDR3 is CSVNREWTEAFF. In DNA form, the CDR3 reads TGCAGTGTAAACAGGGAATGGACTGAAGCTTTCTTT.

This clonotype came up many times. The V gene is TRBV28, the J gene TRBJ2-7, with D unclear. This CDR3 contains 16 residues. Germline assignment: CDR1 MDHEN and CDR2 SYDVKM. The V and J ends lost 5 bases and 0 bases respectively, with 17 bases between them. This chain's CDR3 is CASSQTTHRSSYEQYF. The DNA of the CDR3 is TGTGCCAGCAGTCAAACGACGCATAGGAGCTCCTACGAGCAGTACTTC.

This clonotype was found many times. V gene TRBV27 combines with J gene TRBJ2-5; 7 nucleotides agree with TRBD2. This CDR3 has 16 residues. Germline assignment: CDR1 MNHEY and CDR2 SMNVEV (reference sequence). J lost 9 bases, V lost 2 bases, and 15 bases had no gene match. CDR3 residues: CASSLEGGWGYLSQYF. CDR3 in DNA: TGTGCCAGCAGTTTAGAGGGAGGGTGGGGGTACTTGTCCCAGTACTTC.

This clonotype was seen ten or more times. CDR3 sequence (DNA): TGTGCCAGAGGACAGGGAGCTAACTATGGCTACACCTTC. It is translated as CARGQGANYGYTF. The gene calls are TRBV2 and TRBJ1-2; TRBD1 agrees at 8 bases. This CDR3 spans 13 amino acids. J lost 0 bases, V lost 9 bases, and 3 bases had no gene match. CDR1 SNHLY and CDR2 FYNNEI come from the germline V gene.

The sample holds many counts of this clonotype. The chain has TRBV18 and TRBJ2-7; TRBD1 aligns across 11 bases. CDR1 is KGHSH and CDR2 is LQKENI in the germline V gene. The CDR3 loop spans 16 amino acids. V trimming: 3 bases; J trimming: 5 bases; junction bases outside the gene matches: 9. The CDR3 loop reads CASSPAPGTGGNEQYF. CDR3 DNA sequence: TGTGCCAGCTCACCTGCCCCCGGGACAGGGGGTAACGAGCAGTACTTC.

Many counts were recorded for this clonotype. This chain uses TRBV24-1 with TRBJ2-5; a possible D gene is TRBD2 (6 bases). CDR3 length: 22 amino acids. Deletions cut 5 bases from V and 5 bases from J, with 38 bases between. Looked up from germline, CDR1 is KGHDR and CDR2 is SFDVKD. CDR3 DNA sequence: TGTGCCACCAGTGCCCCCCCCGGGAGACCGCAAACCCGGAACCGTATTAGTGAGACCCAGTACTTC. Amino acids: CATSAPPGRPQTRNRISETQYF.

This clonotype appeared many times. The chain uses TRBV4-1 and TRBJ1-2; TRBD1 might be the D (5 bases). Germline CDR1 is MGHRA and CDR2 is YSYEKL. This CDR3 is built from 13 residues. The V end lost 3 bases, the J end lost 8 bases, and 13 bases lay between the germline ends. The CDR3 here is CASSQMGVWGYTF. CDR3 nucleotide sequence: TGCGCCAGCAGCCAGATGGGGGTGTGGGGCTACACCTTC.

In its sample, this clonotype was seen many times. The rearrangement links TRBV6-5 to TRBJ2-7; D is possibly TRBD2 (6 bases). V was shortened by 0 bases and J by 3 bases, with 12 bases between the two germline ends. The germline V gene has CDR1 MNHEY and CDR2 SVGAGI. The CDR3 totals 15 residues. CDR3 loop: CASSYSKLGGYEQYF. In DNA, the CDR3 is TGTGCCAGCAGTTACTCGAAACTGGGGGGCTACGAGCAGTACTTC.

This clonotype was observed many times. The genes are TRBV2 and TRBJ1-2; D remains ambiguous. The CDR3 is made up of 12 amino acids. Per germline, CDR1 SNHLY and CDR2 FYNNEI. Trimming took off 6 bases at V and 3 bases at J, with 8 bases between the two ends. The CDR3 region has the DNA TGTGCCAGCAGGCGGGCAGACTATGGCTACACCTTC. Residues: CASRRADYGYTF.